This paragraph reports one T cell receptor (beta chain). Antigen specificity is unknown. Germline lookup yields CDR1 LNHDA and CDR2 SQIVND (reference sequence). J was trimmed by 8 bases and V by 5 bases; bases with no gene match: 12. This CDR3 contains 16 residues. The data derive from a study of T cell repertoires in cytomegalovirus infection. Via MiXCR, TCRdb re-called the reads, giving one row per CDR3 protein. The table records some 300,000 distinct CDR3 sequences, roughly a tenth of them present only once. Study conclusions and caveats: The ex vivo response was dominated by HLA-C-restricted CMV-specific TCR beta clonotypes.

J is TRBJ2-1 and V is TRBV19; 10 bases are a match to TRBD1. Material for sequencing was PBMCs. The source is a human donor in good health (CMV status not recorded). Some clones in this sample may be carry-over from other donors' samples. The CDR3 region has the DNA TGTGCCAGTAGTCCAATCACCGGGACAGGGGTTTATGAGCAGTTCTTC. The encoded protein is CASSPITGTGVYEQFF.